The 21 T cell receptor beta chains in this list originate from one sample, sequenced in a study of OX40 agonist ivuxolimab in advanced cancers. Using immunoSEQ multiplex PCR, the repertoire was profiled, and TCRdb retains in-frame clones only, with some absent. This table has about 77,000 clones, about 86% appearing once. Material: CD4+ or CD8+ T cells sorted from blood, obtained in a trial of the OX40 agonist ivuxolimab. These receptor sequences come from an adult with an advanced solid tumor such as melanoma, head and neck, liver or kidney cancer.

The chain couples TRBV6-5 to TRBJ2-5; D not resolved. V was cut by 4 bases and J by 5 bases, with 8 bases left in between. The germline V gene has CDR1 MNHEY and CDR2 SVGAGI. The CDR3 has 12 residues. Here the CDR3 reads CASSSQAETQYF. In DNA, the CDR3 is TGTGCCAGCAGTTCCCAAGCGGAGACCCAGTACTTC.

This clone was seen just once. The J gene is TRBJ2-7, the V gene TRBV7-8; 12 bases are shared with TRBD1. V was clipped by 1 base and J by 7 bases; unmatched bases: 5. Germline lookup yields CDR1 SGHVS and CDR2 FQNEAQ. The CDR3 totals 15 residues. For the CDR3, the DNA is TGTGCCAGCAGCTTAGGTGGGACAGGGGGCTCAGAGCAGTACTTC. It translates to CASSLGGTGGSEQYF.

J is TRBJ1-2 and V is TRBV5-4; D is possibly TRBD1 (5 bases). V lost 0 bases and J 7 bases, leaving 13 bases between the germline ends. Germline-derived CDR1 and CDR2 are SGHNT and YYREEE (reference sequence). CDR3 length: 14 amino acids. Written as DNA, the CDR3 is TGTGCCAGCAGCTTGGGTTGGGACTCCGGTGGCTACACCTTC. Amino acids: CASSLGWDSGGYTF.

A word on this clone: The junction does not match germline at one end; this may be a read error. The chain carries TRBV6-1 and TRBJ2-1; 7 bases match TRBD2. This CDR3 region has 17 residues. Germline CDR1 reads MNHNS; CDR2 reads SASEGT. CDR3 sequence: CASSESPSGSSYNERFF. CDR3 nucleotide sequence: TGTGCCAGCAGTGAAAGTCCTAGCGGCAGCTCCTACAATGAGCGGTTCTTC.

The J gene is TRBJ1-2, the V gene TRBV5-1, with no clear D. V lost 4 bases and J lost 4, with 11 bases in between. The CDR3 consists of 13 residues. Germline V CDR1 and CDR2: SGHRS, YFSETQ. The CDR3 nucleotides are TGCGCCAGCAGCCAGGACGGGTCCTATGGCTACACCTTC. It translates to CASSQDGSYGYTF.

The CDR3 reads CASSTRQGDLDEQFF. The CDR3, as DNA: TGCGCCAGCAGCACACGACAGGGAGATCTAGATGAGCAGTTCTTC. The chain joins TRBV5-1 to TRBJ2-1; 7 positions match TRBD1. This CDR3 spans 15 amino acids. Germline assignment: CDR1 SGHRS and CDR2 YFSETQ. Losses at the gene ends were 4 bases for V and 8 bases for J; bases not matched to a gene: 12.

This clone has just one count. The gene calls are TRBV5-1 and TRBJ1-1, with 8 bases that match TRBD1. The germline CDR1 and CDR2 sequences are SGHRS and YFSETQ. With V trimmed by 4 bases and J by 4 bases, 6 bases remained unmatched. There are 14 residues in the CDR3. The CDR3 nucleotides are TGCGCCAGCAGCCCGAGACAGGGGACCACTGAAGCTTTCTTT. Translation gives CASSPRQGTTEAFF.

This clone was seen more than once but under ten times. The chain recombines TRBV6-1 with TRBJ2-6; D might be TRBD1 (5 bases). The CDR3 loop spans 15 amino acids. V was trimmed by 4 bases and J by 0 bases, leaving 7 bases between them. Germline V gene lookup returns CDR1 MNHNS and CDR2 SASEGT. CDR3 DNA sequence: TGTGCCAGCAGTGGACAGAACTCTGGGGCCAACGTCCTGACTTTC. Translated, it gives CASSGQNSGANVLTF.

CDR3 region: CASRRGGSDTYEQYF. CDR3 nucleotides: TGTGCCAGCAGGCGTGGCGGCAGCGATACCTACGAGCAGTACTTC. The chain joins TRBV5-8 to TRBJ2-7; no reliable D call. CDR1 is SGHTS, CDR2 YDEGEE, per germline. The CDR3 totals 15 residues. V shed 5 bases and J shed 2 bases, with 17 bases lying between them.

J is TRBJ2-3 and V is TRBV5-4, with a weak D call TRBD2 (6 bases). In germline, CDR1 is SGHNT, CDR2 YYREEE (reference sequence). There are 12 residues in the CDR3. V lost 9 bases and J 3 bases, leaving 11 bases between the germline ends. The CDR3 protein is CATGSGTDTQYF. The DNA of the CDR3 is TGTGCCACCGGCAGCGGGACAGATACGCAGTATTTT. Full variable domain (rest looked up from reference TRBV5-4 and TRBJ2-3): ETGVTQSPTHLIKTRGQQVTLRCSSQSGHNTVSWYQQALGQGPQFIFQYYREEENGRGNFPPRFSGLQFPNYSSELNVNALELDDSALYLCATGSGTDTQYFGPGTRLTVL.

V usage is TRBV7-2 and J usage is TRBJ2-3; D call uncertain. Germline CDR1 SGHTA, CDR2 FQGNSA. CDR3 length: 13 residues. The V end was cut by 2 bases, the J end by 4 bases, with 7 bases between. This CDR3 reads CASSLKGSDTQYF. The CDR3 bases are TGTGCCAGCAGCTTAAAGGGCTCAGATACGCAGTATTTT. The full variable domain, completed using reference TRBV7-2 and TRBJ2-3, is GAGVSQSPSNKVTEKGKDVELRCDPISGHTALYWYRQSLGQGLEFLIYFQGNSAPDKSGLPSDRFSAERTGGSVSTLTIQRTQQEDSAVYLCASSLKGSDTQYFGPGTRLTVL.

This rearrangement joins TRBV5-4 to TRBJ2-7; 7 nucleotides align to TRBD2. The CDR3 sequence is 14 residues long. Germline CDR1 reads SGHNT; CDR2 reads YYREEE (reference sequence). With 5 bases clipped from V and 0 bases from J, the junction kept 5 bases outside the gene matches. In DNA form, the CDR3 reads TGTGCCAGCAGTTTAGCGGGTATCTCCTACGAGCAGTACTTC. Residues: CASSLAGISYEQYF.

This chain links TRBV7-9 with TRBJ1-1, with D tentatively TRBD1 (5 bases). This CDR3 contains 13 residues. Deletions cut 7 bases from V and 5 bases from J, with 14 bases between. Germline V gene data show CDR1 as SEHNR and CDR2 as FQNEAQ (reference sequence). The CDR3 coding sequence is TGTGCCAGCACCCTAAGCGGGGGGACTGAAGCTTTCTTT. As protein: CASTLSGGTEAFF.

The gene calls are TRBV29-1 and TRBJ2-5, with TRBD2 matching over 11 bases. The CDR3 covers 13 residues. After removal of 6 bases from V and 5 bases from J, the junction contained 5 bases not matched to a gene. Germline CDR1 is SQVTM and CDR2 is ANQGSEA. The CDR3 protein is CSVAASGRETQYF. The CDR3, as DNA: TGCAGCGTCGCGGCTAGCGGGAGGGAGACCCAGTACTTC.

There are a few counts of this clone. The V and J genes are TRBV29-1 and TRBJ1-1; D is ambiguous. This CDR3 comprises 11 residues. Between the trimmed V and J ends, which lost 7 bases and 3 bases, there was a span of 9 bases. The germline V gene has CDR1 SQVTM and CDR2 ANQGSEA. The CDR3, as DNA: TGCAGCGCTAAGAGGGACACTGAAGCTTTCTTT. Amino acid sequence: CSAKRDTEAFF.

The CDR3 sequence is CASNQPDQGTYEQYF. Here the CDR3 DNA reads TGTGCCAGCAACCAACCTGATCAGGGGACCTACGAGCAGTACTTC. The chain employs TRBV11-2 and TRBJ2-7, with TRBD1 as a possible D gene (6 bases). Germline-derived CDR1 and CDR2 are SGHAT and FQNNGV. V was trimmed by 7 bases and J by 2 bases, leaving 18 bases between them. CDR3 size: 15 residues.

The rearrangement joins TRBV27 to TRBJ1-1, with 9 bases aligning to TRBD1. The germline gives CDR1 MNHEY, CDR2 SMNVEV (reference sequence). V lost 5 bases, J lost 4 bases, and 8 bases stayed unmatched. This CDR3 comprises 15 residues. The CDR3 here is CASSKPGQGITEAFF. In nucleotides, the CDR3 is TGTGCCAGCAGTAAACCGGGACAGGGTATCACTGAAGCTTTCTTT.

V is TRBV7-9 and J is TRBJ2-7, with D tentatively TRBD1 (5 bases). Germline V CDR1 and CDR2: SEHNR, FQNEAQ (reference sequence). V gave up 1 base and J gave up 4 bases, with 11 bases separating them. The CDR3 loop spans 14 amino acids. CDR3 protein: CASSLVGVFYEQYF. CDR3 coding DNA: TGTGCCAGCAGCTTAGTAGGGGTTTTTTACGAGCAGTACTTC.

The chain employs TRBV2 and TRBJ1-6; D is ambiguous. Per germline, CDR1 SNHLY and CDR2 FYNNEI. Trimming took 8 bases from V and 7 from J, leaving 9 bases between them. This CDR3 is built from 12 residues. The DNA of the CDR3 is TGTGCCAGCGCGTCCGGGAATTCACCCCTCCACTTT. It codes for CASASGNSPLHF.

The gene calls are TRBV6-1 and TRBJ1-4; D is possibly TRBD1 (6 bases). CDR1 MNHNS and CDR2 SASEGT come from the germline V gene. The CDR3 consists of 13 residues. With 6 bases removed from V and 10 bases from J, the gap between germline ends came to 15 bases. The CDR3 coding sequence is TGTGCCAGCAGAGGTTTTGGGGGCGGAAAACTGTTTTTT. Its translation: CASRGFGGGKLFF.

The V gene is TRBV28, the J gene TRBJ1-3, with TRBD1 as a possible D gene (6 bases). This CDR3 has 16 amino acids. V shed 3 bases and J shed 3 bases, with 15 bases lying between them. Germline values: CDR1 MDHEN, CDR2 SYDVKM. This chain's CDR3 is CASSFSHREFGNTIYF. The CDR3 DNA is TGTGCCAGCAGTTTTTCGCACAGGGAGTTTGGAAACACCATATATTTT.